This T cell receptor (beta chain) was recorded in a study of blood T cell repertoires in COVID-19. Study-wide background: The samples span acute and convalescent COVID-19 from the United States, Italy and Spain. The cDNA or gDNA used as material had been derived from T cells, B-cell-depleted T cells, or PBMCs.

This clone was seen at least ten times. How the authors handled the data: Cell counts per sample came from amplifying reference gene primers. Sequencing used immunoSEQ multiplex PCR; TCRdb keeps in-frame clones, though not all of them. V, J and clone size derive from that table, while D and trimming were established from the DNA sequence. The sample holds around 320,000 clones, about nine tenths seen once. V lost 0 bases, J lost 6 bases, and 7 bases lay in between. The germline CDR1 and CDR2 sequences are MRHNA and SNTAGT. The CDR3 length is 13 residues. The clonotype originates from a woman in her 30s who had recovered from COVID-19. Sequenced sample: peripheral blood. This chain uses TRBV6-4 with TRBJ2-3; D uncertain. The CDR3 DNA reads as TGTGCCAGCAGTGACTCGACTCAGGATACGCAGTATTTT. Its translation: CASSDSTQDTQYF.